This T cell receptor (beta chain) originates from a study of shared clonotypes between healthy human individuals. In the study overall: Ranging from 18 to 49 in age, donors were a couple of women and three men.

Researchers divided each subset's genomic DNA evenly across several immunoSEQ plates. Here immunoSEQ multiplex PCR was the method, and the copy in TCRdb shows in-frame clones only, minus some. The sample contains about 2.1 million clones, around 93% of which appear only once. CD45RO-negative, CCR7-selected cells formed the naive CD8 fraction, which excluded terminally differentiated effector memory CD45RA+ cells. Sequenced input: naive CD8+ T cells from PBMCs. The sequence came from a man younger than 35 in good health. Some clones in this sample may be carry-over from other donors' samples.

CDR3 nucleotide sequence: TGTGCCAGCAGCCCTCAGGCCCCAGACAGGGGGGTCGAGCAGTACTTC. It codes for CASSPQAPDRGVEQYF. The chain recombines TRBV14 with TRBJ2-7, with 9 bases lining up with TRBD1. V trimming: 4 bases; J trimming: 6 bases; junction bases outside the gene matches: 13. In germline, CDR1 is SGHDN, CDR2 FVKESK. The CDR3 contains 16 residues.